This note documents a single T cell receptor (beta chain) sequence. The sample is drawn from a study of blood T cell repertoires in COVID-19. Whole-study context: The cDNA or gDNA used as material had been derived from T cells, B-cell-depleted T cells, or PBMCs.

With 1 base clipped from V and 5 bases from J, the junction kept 8 bases outside the gene matches. The length of the CDR3 is 16 residues. Germline V gene data show CDR1 as MGHRA and CDR2 as YSYEKL. Method: immunoSEQ multiplex PCR; TCRdb's copy keeps in-frame clones and lacks some. Among 140,000 to 150,000 clones, approximately 78% were seen once, and the ten largest hold approximately 6%. V gene TRBV4-1 combines with J gene TRBJ2-7; 10 bases align to TRBD2. Sequenced: PBMCs or T cells enriched from blood (not recorded which). The receptor was derived from a woman between 50 and 59 years old who had recovered from COVID-19. The CDR3 region has the DNA TGCGCCAGCAGCCAAGTCGTGAGCGGGGGGGCCCACGAGCAGTACTTC. Translation gives CASSQVVSGGAHEQYF.